This TCR beta chain was identified during a study of blood T cell repertoires in COVID-19. The table came from immunoSEQ multiplex PCR; TCRdb's copy has only in-frame clones and leaves some out. The sample lists 120,000 to 150,000 clones, roughly 90% occurring once. Sequencing used PBMCs or T cells enriched from blood (not recorded which). This TCR came from a woman aged 40 to 50 who had been exposed to COVID-19.

CDR3 loop: CASSPGRGSGNTIYF. The CDR3 bases are TGTGCCAGCAGCCCAGGACGGGGCTCTGGAAACACCATATATTTT. This chain joins TRBV7-2 and TRBJ1-3, with D hard to call. There are 15 residues in the CDR3. Germline CDR1 and CDR2: SGHTA and FQGNSA. V dropped 5 bases and J dropped 0 bases, with 11 bases sitting between them.